The TCR beta chain under discussion was sequenced for a study of blood T cell repertoires in COVID-19. The germline V and J ends were trimmed by 4 bases and 3 bases, with 13 bases remaining between them. The CDR3 contains 14 residues. Germline CDR1 and CDR2: SGDLS and YYNGEE. Original processing notes: From reference gene primer amplification, estimates of nucleated cell counts were derived. TCRdb's table, derived via immunoSEQ multiplex PCR, lists solely in-frame clones and lacks some. V, J and clone size reflect that table, while D and trimming were determined from the DNA. The data hold 150,000 or so clones, with more than 75% observed a single time. Recruits, aged roughly 18 to 90 years, lived in about two dozen US areas.

The specimen was PBMCs or T cells enriched from blood (not recorded which). The sequence came from a human donor with acute COVID-19. The donor label of this sample is uncertain. The chain is built from TRBV9 and TRBJ1-2; D is unresolved. Here the CDR3 DNA reads TGTGCCAGCAGCCGCTCGACTAGGGACTATGGCTACACCTTC. Residues: CASSRSTRDYGYTF.